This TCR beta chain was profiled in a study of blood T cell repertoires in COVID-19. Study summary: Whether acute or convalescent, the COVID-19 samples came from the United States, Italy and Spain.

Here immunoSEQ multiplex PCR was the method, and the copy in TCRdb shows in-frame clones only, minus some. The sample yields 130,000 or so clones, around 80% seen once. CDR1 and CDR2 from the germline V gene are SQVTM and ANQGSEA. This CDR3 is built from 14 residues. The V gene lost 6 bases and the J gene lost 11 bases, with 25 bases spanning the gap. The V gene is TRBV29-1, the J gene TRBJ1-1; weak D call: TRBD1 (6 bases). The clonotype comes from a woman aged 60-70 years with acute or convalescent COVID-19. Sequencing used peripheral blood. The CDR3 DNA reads TGCAGCGTCCGGAAGGCACAGGGAACGCGTGGCGCTTTCTTT. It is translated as CSVRKAQGTRGAFF.